A selection of T cell receptor beta chains follows, all from one sample in a study of T cell responses to AZD1222 COVID-19 vaccine. The assay was immunoSEQ multiplex PCR, and TCRdb's table has in-frame clones only and misses some. The table records about 140,000 clones, roughly 88% of them present only once. The starting material was peripheral blood, obtained 28 days after the second AZD1222 dose. These receptors came from an adult who received the AZD1222 COVID-19 vaccine. The CDR3 runs from the conserved cysteine through the conserved F or W. Fields, in order: J gene, V gene, clone size, D gene, CDR3 DNA, CDR3 protein. A D gene is named only where the DNA matches it firmly. Rows may omit the clone size; those that give it use once, few, many or a size class.

J gene: TRBJ2-5
V gene: TRBV12-5
clone size: .
D gene: TRBD2
CDR3 DNA: TGTGCTAGTGGTTTGGTCGTGGGGGAGGGCCCAGAGACCCAGTACTTC
CDR3 protein: CASGLVVGEGPETQYF

J gene: TRBJ2-3
V gene: TRBV9
clone size: .
D gene: .
CDR3 DNA: TGTGCCAGCAGCGTAGGAAACGTGGGAGTGGCCACAGATACGCAGTATTTT
CDR3 protein: CASSVGNVGVATDTQYF

J gene: TRBJ2-7
V gene: TRBV5-4
clone size: .
D gene: .
CDR3 DNA: TGTGCCAGCAGCACACAGGGTCTCACATCCTACGAGCAGTACTTC
CDR3 protein: CASSTQGLTSYEQYF

J gene: TRBJ1-2
V gene: TRBV5-4
clone size: .
D gene: TRBD1
CDR3 DNA: TGTGCCAGCAGCGCCGACAGGGCTAACTATGGCTACACCTTC
CDR3 protein: CASSADRANYGYTF

J gene: TRBJ2-3
V gene: TRBV28
clone size: .
D gene: .
CDR3 DNA: TGTGCCAGCAGTTTAGGGGGACCGGATACGCAGTATTTT
CDR3 protein: CASSLGGPDTQYF

J gene: TRBJ2-1
V gene: TRBV7-3
clone size: .
D gene: TRBD2
CDR3 DNA: TGTGCCAGCAGCATCACTAGCGGGAGCTACAATGAGCAGTTCTTC
CDR3 protein: CASSITSGSYNEQFF

J gene: TRBJ1-3
V gene: TRBV6-5
clone size: .
D gene: .
CDR3 DNA: TGTGCTAGGAGGGGGTGTCGTGGAAACACCATATATTTT
CDR3 protein: CARRGCRGNTIYF

J gene: TRBJ2-1
V gene: TRBV5-5
clone size: .
D gene: .
CDR3 DNA: TGTGCCAGCAGCTTGGCGCAGGGACTCCCCGCGCTCTACAATGAGCAGTTCTTC
CDR3 protein: CASSLAQGLPALYNEQFF

J gene: TRBJ2-2
V gene: TRBV7-6
clone size: .
D gene: .
CDR3 DNA: TGTGCCAGCAGCCCGAGTGGACGGTACACCGGGGAGCTGTTTTTT
CDR3 protein: CASSPSGRYTGELFF

J gene: TRBJ1-5
V gene: TRBV6-5
clone size: .
D gene: .
CDR3 DNA: TGTGCCAGCAGTTGGCGGGGAAATCAGCCCCAGCATTTT
CDR3 protein: CASSWRGNQPQHF

J gene: TRBJ2-7
V gene: TRBV12-3/TRBV12-4
clone size: .
D gene: .
CDR3 DNA: TGTGCCAGCAGTTTTGGCCCGAGATACGAGCAGTACTTC
CDR3 protein: CASSFGPRYEQYF

J gene: TRBJ1-5
V gene: TRBV4-1
clone size: once
D gene: .
CDR3 DNA: TGCGCCAGCAGCCAAGACGCGTTGGAGGGAAATCAGCCCCAGCATTTT
CDR3 protein: CASSQDALEGNQPQHF

J gene: TRBJ2-6
V gene: TRBV27
clone size: .
D gene: .
CDR3 DNA: TGTGCCAGCAGTTTATCGGGCTCTGGGGCCAACGTCCTGACTTTC
CDR3 protein: CASSLSGSGANVLTF

J gene: TRBJ1-4
V gene: TRBV30
clone size: .
D gene: TRBD1
CDR3 DNA: TGTGCCTGGAGTGTACCAGGGGGCGGAGAAAAACTGTTTTTT
CDR3 protein: CAWSVPGGGEKLFF

J gene: TRBJ1-3
V gene: TRBV28
clone size: once
D gene: .
CDR3 DNA: TGTGCCAGCAGTTCCCGGGACCCCATAAACACCATATATTTT
CDR3 protein: CASSSRDPINTIYF

J gene: TRBJ1-2
V gene: TRBV7-2
clone size: .
D gene: TRBD1
CDR3 DNA: TGTGCCAGCAGCCAAACGTCCGGGACAGGGGGATCGGGCTACACCTTC
CDR3 protein: CASSQTSGTGGSGYTF

J gene: TRBJ1-3
V gene: TRBV7-9
clone size: few
D gene: TRBD1
CDR3 DNA: TGTGCCAGCAGCTTAGGAGGACAGGGGTCCGGAGGAAACACCATATATTTT
CDR3 protein: CASSLGGQGSGGNTIYF

J gene: TRBJ1-5
V gene: TRBV6-1
clone size: .
D gene: .
CDR3 DNA: TGTGCCAGCAGTGATAGGGTGGGGGGCAATCAGCCCCAGCATTTT
CDR3 protein: CASSDRVGGNQPQHF

J gene: TRBJ1-6
V gene: TRBV5-1
clone size: .
D gene: .
CDR3 DNA: TGCGCCAGCAGCTTGGGTTCGCACCTAAGCTCCTATAATTCACCCCTCCACTTT
CDR3 protein: CASSLGSHLSSYNSPLHF

J gene: TRBJ1-3
V gene: TRBV7-2
clone size: .
D gene: .
CDR3 DNA: TGTGCCAGCAGCGTACCACAGAGCTCTGGAAACACCATATATTTT
CDR3 protein: CASSVPQSSGNTIYF

J gene: TRBJ1-4
V gene: TRBV14
clone size: .
D gene: .
CDR3 DNA: TGTGCCAGCAGCCCTCTTGGGGTGGGGAATGAAAAACTGTTTTTT
CDR3 protein: CASSPLGVGNEKLFF

J gene: TRBJ1-5
V gene: TRBV10-3
clone size: .
D gene: .
CDR3 DNA: TGTGCCATCAGTGGTTACGAGGAGGAGCCCCAGCATTTT
CDR3 protein: CAISGYEEEPQHF

J gene: TRBJ2-1
V gene: TRBV19
clone size: .
D gene: TRBD1
CDR3 DNA: TGTGCCAGTAGTAAAGGGACAGGGACCTACAATGAGCAGTTCTTC
CDR3 protein: CASSKGTGTYNEQFF

J gene: TRBJ2-3
V gene: TRBV7-3
clone size: .
D gene: .
CDR3 DNA: TGTGCCAGCCCGGACGGAGCCACAGATACGCAGTATTTT
CDR3 protein: CASPDGATDTQYF

J gene: TRBJ2-3
V gene: TRBV19
clone size: .
D gene: .
CDR3 DNA: TGTGCCAGTAGTATAGCGGGGGTTAGCACAGATACGCAGTATTTT
CDR3 protein: CASSIAGVSTDTQYF

J gene: TRBJ1-5
V gene: TRBV18
clone size: .
D gene: .
CDR3 DNA: TGTGCCAGCTCACCACCTGCAGGGGCGGGCCAGCCCCAGCATTTT
CDR3 protein: CASSPPAGAGQPQHF

J gene: TRBJ2-2
V gene: TRBV19
clone size: .
D gene: TRBD1
CDR3 DNA: TGTGCCAGTACCAATTGGGACAGGGCCGGCACCGGGGAGCTGTTTTTT
CDR3 protein: CASTNWDRAGTGELFF

J gene: TRBJ2-1
V gene: TRBV28
clone size: .
D gene: .
CDR3 DNA: TGTGCCAGCAGTTTACAAACTAGTATCTCCGTCTTC
CDR3 protein: CASSLQTSISVF

J gene: TRBJ2-1
V gene: TRBV6-1
clone size: .
D gene: .
CDR3 DNA: TGTGCCAGCAGTGAGATTAGACATGAGCAGTTCTTC
CDR3 protein: CASSEIRHEQFF

J gene: TRBJ1-2
V gene: TRBV5-1
clone size: .
D gene: .
CDR3 DNA: TGCGCCAGCAGCTTGGGGAGTACTGTCTATGGCTACACCTTC
CDR3 protein: CASSLGSTVYGYTF

J gene: TRBJ2-2
V gene: TRBV5-6
clone size: .
D gene: .
CDR3 DNA: TGTGCCAGCACCTCAATTTCCGGCGGGGAGCTGTTTTTT
CDR3 protein: CASTSISGGELFF

J gene: TRBJ2-7
V gene: TRBV6-1
clone size: .
D gene: .
CDR3 DNA: TGTGCCAGCAGTGAAGCGATGGGGCGCCCTACCGAGCAGTACTTC
CDR3 protein: CASSEAMGRPTEQYF

J gene: TRBJ2-7
V gene: TRBV6-5
clone size: .
D gene: TRBD1
CDR3 DNA: TGTGCCAGCAGTTACGGAGGGACAGGGTTAGACGAGCAGTACTTC
CDR3 protein: CASSYGGTGLDEQYF

J gene: TRBJ2-7
V gene: TRBV10-2
clone size: .
D gene: .
CDR3 DNA: TGCGCCAGCAGTGGGGGTTTCTCCTACGAGCAGTACTTC
CDR3 protein: CASSGGFSYEQYF

J gene: TRBJ2-1
V gene: TRBV28
clone size: .
D gene: .
CDR3 DNA: TGTGCCAGTGGGAACTGGGGGAGCTCCTACAATGAGCAGTTCTTC
CDR3 protein: CASGNWGSSYNEQFF

J gene: TRBJ2-1
V gene: TRBV6-5
clone size: .
D gene: .
CDR3 DNA: TGTGCCAGCAGTTACTCGGAGTACAATGAGCAGTTCTTC
CDR3 protein: CASSYSEYNEQFF